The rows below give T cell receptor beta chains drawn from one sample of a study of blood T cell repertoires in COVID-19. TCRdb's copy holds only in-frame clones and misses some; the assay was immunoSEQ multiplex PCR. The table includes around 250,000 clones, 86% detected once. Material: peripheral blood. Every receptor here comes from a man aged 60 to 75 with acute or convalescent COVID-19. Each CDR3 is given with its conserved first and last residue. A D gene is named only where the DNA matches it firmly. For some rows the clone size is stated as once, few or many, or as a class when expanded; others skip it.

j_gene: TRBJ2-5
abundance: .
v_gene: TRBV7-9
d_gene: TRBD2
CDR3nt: TGTGCCAGCAGCTTAAGACTAGCGGAAAAAGAGACCCAGTACTTC
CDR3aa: CASSLRLAEKETQYF

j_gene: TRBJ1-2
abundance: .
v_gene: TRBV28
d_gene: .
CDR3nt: TGTGCCAGTACTGGGGCCTCCTGGGATGGCTACACCTTC
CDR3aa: CASTGASWDGYTF

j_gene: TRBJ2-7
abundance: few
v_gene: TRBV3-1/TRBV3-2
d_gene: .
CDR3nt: TGTGCCAGCAGCCAAGATCAGGGCTACGAGCAGTACTTC
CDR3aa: CASSQDQGYEQYF

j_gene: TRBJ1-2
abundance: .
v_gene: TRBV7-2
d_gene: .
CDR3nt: TGTGCCAGCAGCCCACAACCCGGGGGGCGCGGTGGCTACACCTTC
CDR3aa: CASSPQPGGRGGYTF

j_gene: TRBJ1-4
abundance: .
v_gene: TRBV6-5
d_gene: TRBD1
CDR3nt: TGTGCCAGCAGTTACTCGAGGACAGGGGTTAATGAAAAACTGTTTTTT
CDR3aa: CASSYSRTGVNEKLFF

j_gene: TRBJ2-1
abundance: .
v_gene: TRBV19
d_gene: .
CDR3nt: TGTGCCAGTAGTATAGACGGACTAATGATGCAGTTCTTC
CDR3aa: CASSIDGLMMQFF

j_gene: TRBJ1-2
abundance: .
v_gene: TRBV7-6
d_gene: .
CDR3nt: TGTGCCAGCAGCTTGGATGACAGGACTGGGGGCTATGGCTACACCTTC
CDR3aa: CASSLDDRTGGYGYTF

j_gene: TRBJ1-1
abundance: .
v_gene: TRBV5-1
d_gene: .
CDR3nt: TGCGCCAGCAGCTTGGCCGAGAGGGGGACTGAAGCTTTCTTT
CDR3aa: CASSLAERGTEAFF

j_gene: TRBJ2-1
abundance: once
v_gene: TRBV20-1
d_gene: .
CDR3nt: TGCAGTCTGAGGCGGTACAATGAGCAGTTCTTC
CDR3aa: CSLRRYNEQFF

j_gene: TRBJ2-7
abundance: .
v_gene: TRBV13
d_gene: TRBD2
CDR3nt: TGTGCCAGCAGCTCGGGACTAGCGGGAGGGTACGAGCAGTACTTC
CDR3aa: CASSSGLAGGYEQYF

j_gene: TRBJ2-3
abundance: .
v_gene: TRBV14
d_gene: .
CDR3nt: TGTGCCAGCAGCCAAGATTCTGCGAGCACAGATACGCAGTATTTT
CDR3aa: CASSQDSASTDTQYF

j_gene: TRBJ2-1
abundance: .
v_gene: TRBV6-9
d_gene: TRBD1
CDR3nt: TGTGCCAGCAGGGGACAGAACCACAATGAGCAGTTCTTC
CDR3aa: CASRGQNHNEQFF

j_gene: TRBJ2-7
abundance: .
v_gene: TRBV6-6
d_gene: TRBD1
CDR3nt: TGTGCCAGCAGTTACTCGAATTATCAGGGGGGACAGGGTGTCTTC
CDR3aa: CASSYSNYQGGQGVF

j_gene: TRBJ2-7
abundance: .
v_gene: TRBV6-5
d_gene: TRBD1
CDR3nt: TGTGCCAGCAGTTGGACAGGGTTTGAGCAGTACTTC
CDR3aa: CASSWTGFEQYF

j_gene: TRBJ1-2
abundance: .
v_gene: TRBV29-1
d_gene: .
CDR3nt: TGCAGCGTTGAAGCCCGCGGGAGGGTAGGTGGCTACACCTTC
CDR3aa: CSVEARGRVGGYTF

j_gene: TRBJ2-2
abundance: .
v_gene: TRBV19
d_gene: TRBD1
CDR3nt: TGTGCCAGTAGTAGGGGACAGGGGGCCACCGGGGAGCTGTTTTTT
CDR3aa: CASSRGQGATGELFF

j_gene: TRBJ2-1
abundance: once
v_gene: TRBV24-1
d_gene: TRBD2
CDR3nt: TGTGCCACCAGTGATCCGACTAGCGGGAGGGCCGATGAGCAGTTCTTC
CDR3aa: CATSDPTSGRADEQFF

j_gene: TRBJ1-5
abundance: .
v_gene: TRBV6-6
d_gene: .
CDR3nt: TGTGCCAGCAGTTACGTGTACGGGGAGGACAATCAGCCCCAGCATTTT
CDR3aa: CASSYVYGEDNQPQHF

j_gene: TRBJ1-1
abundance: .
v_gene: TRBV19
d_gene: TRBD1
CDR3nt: TGTGCCAGTAGCTCACAGGGGACCACTGAAGCTTTCTTT
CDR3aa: CASSSQGTTEAFF

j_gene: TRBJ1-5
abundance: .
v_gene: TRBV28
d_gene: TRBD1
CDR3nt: TGTGCCAGCAGTGCTCTCACAGGGGGCAATCAGCCCCAGCATTTT
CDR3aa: CASSALTGGNQPQHF

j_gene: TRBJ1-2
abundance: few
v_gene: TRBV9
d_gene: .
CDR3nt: TGTGCCAGCAGCGTGAGGGTTTATGGCTACACCTTC
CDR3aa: CASSVRVYGYTF

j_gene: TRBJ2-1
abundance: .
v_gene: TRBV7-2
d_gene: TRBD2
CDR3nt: TGTGCCAGCAGCTTATCCCTAGCGGGAGGGGGCAATGAGCAGTTCTTC
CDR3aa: CASSLSLAGGGNEQFF

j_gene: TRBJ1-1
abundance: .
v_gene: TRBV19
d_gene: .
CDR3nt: TGTGCCAGTAGTATCGGTCGGAACACTGAAGCTTTCTTT
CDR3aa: CASSIGRNTEAFF

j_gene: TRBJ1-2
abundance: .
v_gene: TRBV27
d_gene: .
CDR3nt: TGTGCCAGCAGCAAGACACTTTCTAACTATGGCTACACCTTC
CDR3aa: CASSKTLSNYGYTF

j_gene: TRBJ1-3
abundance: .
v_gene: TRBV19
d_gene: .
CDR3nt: TGTGCCACCGCGACAGGAATAAACACCATATATTTT
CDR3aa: CATATGINTIYF

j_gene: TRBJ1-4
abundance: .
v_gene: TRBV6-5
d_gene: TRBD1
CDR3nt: TGTGCCAGCAGCCGCTCCGGGACAGGGTCACAAGTACTGTTTTTT
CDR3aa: CASSRSGTGSQVLFF

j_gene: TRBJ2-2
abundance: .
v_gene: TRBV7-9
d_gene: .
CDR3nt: TGTGCCAGCAACCGTATTAAGGAGAGGGGGGAGCTGTTTTTT
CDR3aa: CASNRIKERGELFF

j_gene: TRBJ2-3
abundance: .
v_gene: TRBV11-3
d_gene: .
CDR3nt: TGTGCCAGCAGCTTAGCGGGGAGGAGAGGCACAGATACGCAGTATTTT
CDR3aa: CASSLAGRRGTDTQYF

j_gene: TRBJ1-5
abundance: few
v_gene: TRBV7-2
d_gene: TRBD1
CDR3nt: TGTGCCAGCAGCTTAGTGCGGGACAGCACCAATCAGCCCCAGCATTTT
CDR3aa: CASSLVRDSTNQPQHF

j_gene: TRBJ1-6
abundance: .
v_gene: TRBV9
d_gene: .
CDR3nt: TGTGCCAGCAGCGGTGGTGCGGCACCCCTCCACTTT
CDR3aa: CASSGGAAPLHF

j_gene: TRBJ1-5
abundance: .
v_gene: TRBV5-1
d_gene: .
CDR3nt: TGCGCCAGCAGCCAGGGACAATCCCCGAATCAGCCCCAGCATTTT
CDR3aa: CASSQGQSPNQPQHF

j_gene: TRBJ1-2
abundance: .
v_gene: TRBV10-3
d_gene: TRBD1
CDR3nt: TGTGCCATCAGTGAGTCGGGGACAGGGGCCTATGGCTACACCTTC
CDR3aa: CAISESGTGAYGYTF

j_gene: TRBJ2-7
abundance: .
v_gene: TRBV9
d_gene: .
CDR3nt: TGTGCCAGCAGCTCCTCCCCAGGGCGTATTACCTACGAGCAGTACTTC
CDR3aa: CASSSSPGRITYEQYF

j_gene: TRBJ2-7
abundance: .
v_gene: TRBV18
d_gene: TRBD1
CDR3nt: TGTGCCAGCTCACATTCTTTGGGACAGGGTTCCTACGAGCAGTACTTC
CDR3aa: CASSHSLGQGSYEQYF

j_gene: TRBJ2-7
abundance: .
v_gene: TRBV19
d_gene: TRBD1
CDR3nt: TGTGCCATAGGACAGGGGAACTACGAGCAGTACTTC
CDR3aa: CAIGQGNYEQYF

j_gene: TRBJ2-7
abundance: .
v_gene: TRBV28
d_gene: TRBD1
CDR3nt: TGTGCCAGCAGTTTACCCGGGACAGGGGGCCTAGGTGCGTACTTC
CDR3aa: CASSLPGTGGLGAYF

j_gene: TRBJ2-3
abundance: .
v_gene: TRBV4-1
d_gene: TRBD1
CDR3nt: TGCGCCAGCAGCCAAGTCGGAGGACAGGTAATCGGGACGCAGTATTTT
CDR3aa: CASSQVGGQVIGTQYF

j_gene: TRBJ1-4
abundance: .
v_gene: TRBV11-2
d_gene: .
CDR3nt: TGTGCCAGCAGCTTGGCAGGGGTTAATGAAAAACTGTTTTTT
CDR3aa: CASSLAGVNEKLFF

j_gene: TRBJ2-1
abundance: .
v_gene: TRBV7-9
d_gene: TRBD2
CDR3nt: TGTGCCAGCATCCTGACTAGCGGGGCTTACAATGAGCAGTTCTTC
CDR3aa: CASILTSGAYNEQFF

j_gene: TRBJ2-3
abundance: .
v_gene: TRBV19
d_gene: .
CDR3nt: TGTGCCAGCCAATTACACGGGACTGTCGAGACAGATACGCAGTATTTT
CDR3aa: CASQLHGTVETDTQYF

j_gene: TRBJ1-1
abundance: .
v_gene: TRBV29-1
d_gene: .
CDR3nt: TGCAGCGTTGAACGGCGGGGGGGCACTGAAGCTTTCTTT
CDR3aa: CSVERRGGTEAFF

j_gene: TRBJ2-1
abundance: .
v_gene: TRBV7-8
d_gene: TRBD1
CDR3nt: TGTGCCAGCAGCTTATTTAGGGGACAGGCCGGGGGCGAGCAGTTCTTC
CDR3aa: CASSLFRGQAGGEQFF

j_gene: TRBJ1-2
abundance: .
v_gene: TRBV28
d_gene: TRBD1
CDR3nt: TGTGCCAGCAGTATTACAGGGGGCATAGGCTATGGCTACACCTTC
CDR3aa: CASSITGGIGYGYTF

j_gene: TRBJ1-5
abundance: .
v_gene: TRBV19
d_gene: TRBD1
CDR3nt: TGTGCCAGTAGTCCGTACAGGGGGGATCGGCCCCAGCATTTT
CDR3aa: CASSPYRGDRPQHF

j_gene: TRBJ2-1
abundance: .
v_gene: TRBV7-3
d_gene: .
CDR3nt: TGTGCCAGCAGCTCAAGCCCAAAACTACTCGACAATGAGCAGTTCTTC
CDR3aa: CASSSSPKLLDNEQFF

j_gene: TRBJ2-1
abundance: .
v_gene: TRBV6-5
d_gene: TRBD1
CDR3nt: TGTGCCAGCAGTTACTCGGGGGGACAGGGGTACAATGAGCAGTTCTTC
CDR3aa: CASSYSGGQGYNEQFF

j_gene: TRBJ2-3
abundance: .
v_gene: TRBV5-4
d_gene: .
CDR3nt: TGTGCCAGCAGCTTGGATTTTGGACAGATTAGCACAGATACGCAGTATTTT
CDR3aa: CASSLDFGQISTDTQYF

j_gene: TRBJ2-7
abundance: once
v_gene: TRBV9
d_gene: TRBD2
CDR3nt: TGTGCCAGCAGCCCTAGGGCGTTTGCGGGAGGGCCTCTCGAGCAGTACTTC
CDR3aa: CASSPRAFAGGPLEQYF

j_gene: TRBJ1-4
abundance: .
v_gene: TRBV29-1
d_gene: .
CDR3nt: TGCAGCGTTTCAGGGCGAACTAATGAAAAACTGTTTTTT
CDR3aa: CSVSGRTNEKLFF

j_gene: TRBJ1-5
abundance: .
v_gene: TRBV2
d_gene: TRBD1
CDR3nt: TGTGCCAGCAGAGAGGACAGGGGCCATCAGCCCCAGCATTTT
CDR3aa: CASREDRGHQPQHF

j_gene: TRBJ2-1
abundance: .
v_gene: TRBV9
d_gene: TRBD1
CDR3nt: TGTGCCAGCAGCGTAGTAGGGACAGGGGCGGGCGAGCAGTTCTTC
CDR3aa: CASSVVGTGAGEQFF

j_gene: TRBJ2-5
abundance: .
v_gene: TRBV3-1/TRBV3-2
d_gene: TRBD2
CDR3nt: TGTGCCAGCAGCCAAAGTAGCGGGAGGACTGGGGAGACCCAGTACTTC
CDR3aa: CASSQSSGRTGETQYF

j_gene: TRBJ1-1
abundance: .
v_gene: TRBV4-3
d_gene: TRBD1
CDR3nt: TGCGCCAGCAGCCAAATTCAGGGGGTGCCAACCACTGAAGCTTTCTTT
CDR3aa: CASSQIQGVPTTEAFF

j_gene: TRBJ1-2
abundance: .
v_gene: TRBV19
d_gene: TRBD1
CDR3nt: TGTGCCAGTAGTGACAGGGCGGTGGACTATGGCTACACCTTC
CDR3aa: CASSDRAVDYGYTF

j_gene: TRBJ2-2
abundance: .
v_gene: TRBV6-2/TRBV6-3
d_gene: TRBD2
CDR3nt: TGTGCCAGCAGTAGAACTAGCGGAGTCGGGACCGGGGAGCTGTTTTTT
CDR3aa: CASSRTSGVGTGELFF